What follows are 5 T cell receptor beta chains derived from one specimen sequenced in a study of blood T cell repertoires in COVID-19. Sequencing used immunoSEQ multiplex PCR; TCRdb keeps in-frame clones, though not all of them. Among some 350,000 clones listed, about 90% were seen once. Sequences were obtained from peripheral blood. The receptors come from a young woman who had recovered from COVID-19.

The rearrangement joins TRBV11-2 to TRBJ1-1; 7 bases are shared with TRBD1. V was pared by 1 base and J by 10 bases, with 6 bases of the junction left unmatched. The CDR3 extends over 13 amino acids. Germline V gives CDR1 SGHAT, CDR2 FQNNGV. In nucleotides, the CDR3 is TGTGCCAGCAGCTTAGTATCCAGGGGGTTAGCTTTCTTT. Translation: CASSLVSRGLAFF. The variable domain in full, completed from reference TRBV11-2 and TRBJ1-1, reads EAGVAQSPRYKIIEKRQSVAFWCNPISGHATLYWYQQILGQGPKLLIQFQNNGVVDDSQLPKDRFSAERLKGVDSTLKIQPAKLEDSAVYLCASSLVSRGLAFFGQGTRLTVV.

The chain combines TRBV3-1 (or the pseudogene TRBV3-2) with TRBJ2-3; tentatively, D is TRBD2 (6 bases). V lost 2 bases to trimming and J lost 4 bases, with 16 bases between them. This CDR3 region has 16 residues. Germline assignment: CDR1 LGHDT and CDR2 YNNKEL (reference sequence). CDR3 residues: CASSQLDYPSSDTQYF. The DNA for the CDR3 is TGTGCCAGCAGCCAATTGGACTACCCGAGTTCAGATACGCAGTATTTT.

The chain is built from TRBV5-1 and TRBJ2-1; 12 bases are a match to TRBD2. J was trimmed by 9 bases and V by 4 bases; bases with no gene match: 5. Germline V gene data show CDR1 as SGHRS and CDR2 as YFSETQ. CDR3 size: 14 residues. The CDR3 DNA is TGCGCCAGCAGCCCGGGACTAGCGGGTATTGAGCAGTTCTTC. This sequence encodes CASSPGLAGIEQFF.

V is TRBV4-1 and J is TRBJ2-1; 7 positions match TRBD2. Germline CDR1 is MGHRA and CDR2 is YSYEKL. The J segment lost 6 bases and the V segment lost 4 bases, leaving 9 bases of the junction unmatched. This CDR3 is built from 15 residues. The CDR3 loop is CASSPGRGSSNEQFF. CDR3 in DNA: TGCGCCAGCAGCCCCGGGCGGGGGTCGAGCAATGAGCAGTTCTTC.

The genes are TRBV9 and TRBJ2-1; 11 nucleotides agree with TRBD2. V dropped 3 bases and J dropped 8; count of bases not matched to a gene: 4. Germline V gene sequence: CDR1 SGDLS, CDR2 YYNGEE. CDR3 length: 14 amino acids. The CDR3 DNA reads as TGTGCCAGCAGCGAAAGGACTAGCGGGCATGAGCAGTTCTTC. This encodes CASSERTSGHEQFF.